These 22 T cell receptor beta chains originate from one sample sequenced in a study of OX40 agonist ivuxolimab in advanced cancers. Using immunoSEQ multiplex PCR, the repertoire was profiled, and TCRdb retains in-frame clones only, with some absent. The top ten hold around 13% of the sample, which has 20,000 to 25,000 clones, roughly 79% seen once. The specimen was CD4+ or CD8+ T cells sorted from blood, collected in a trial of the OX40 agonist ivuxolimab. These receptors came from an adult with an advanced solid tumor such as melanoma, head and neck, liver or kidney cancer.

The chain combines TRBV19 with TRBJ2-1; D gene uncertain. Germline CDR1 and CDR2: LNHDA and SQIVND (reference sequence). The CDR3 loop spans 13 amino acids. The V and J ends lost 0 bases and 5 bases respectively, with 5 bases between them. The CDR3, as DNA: TGTGCCAGTAGTATAGACAGTGACAATGAGCAGTTCTTC. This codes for CASSIDSDNEQFF.

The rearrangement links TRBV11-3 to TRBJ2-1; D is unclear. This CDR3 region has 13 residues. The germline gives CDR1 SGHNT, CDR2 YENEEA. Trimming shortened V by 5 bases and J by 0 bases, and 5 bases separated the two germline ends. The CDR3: CASSPRSYNEQFF. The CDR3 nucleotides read TGTGCCAGCAGCCCCCGCTCCTACAATGAGCAGTTCTTC.

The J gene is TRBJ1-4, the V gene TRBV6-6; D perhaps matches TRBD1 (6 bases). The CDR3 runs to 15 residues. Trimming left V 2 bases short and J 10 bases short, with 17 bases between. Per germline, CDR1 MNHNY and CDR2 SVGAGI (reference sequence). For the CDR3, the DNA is TGTGCCAGCAGTTACAATTGGGGGCAATTGGGAAAACTGTTTTTT. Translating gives CASSYNWGQLGKLFF.

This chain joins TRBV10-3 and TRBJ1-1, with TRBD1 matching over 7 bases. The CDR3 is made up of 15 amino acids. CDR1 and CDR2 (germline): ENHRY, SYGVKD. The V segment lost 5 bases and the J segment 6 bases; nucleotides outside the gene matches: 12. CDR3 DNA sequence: TGTGCCATCAGTCCAGATAGACAGGGCCATCCTGAAGCTTTCTTT. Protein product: CAISPDRQGHPEAFF.

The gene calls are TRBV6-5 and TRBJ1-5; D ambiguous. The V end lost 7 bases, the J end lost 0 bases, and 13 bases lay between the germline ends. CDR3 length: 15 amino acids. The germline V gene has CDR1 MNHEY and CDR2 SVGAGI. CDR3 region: CASTPDRFSNQPQHF. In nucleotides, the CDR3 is TGTGCCAGCACCCCAGACCGTTTTAGCAATCAGCCCCAGCATTTT.

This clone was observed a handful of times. The CDR3 is CSSTGQSSPNTEAFF. CDR3 nucleotides: TGCAGCTCAACGGGACAGTCATCGCCGAACACTGAAGCTTTCTTT. The V call is TRBV29-1, the J call TRBJ1-1; 7 bases are shared with TRBD1. The germline CDR1 and CDR2 sequences are SQVTM and ANQGSEA. The ends lost 8 bases at V and 1 base at J; junction bases unmatched: 13. CDR3 length equals 15 residues.

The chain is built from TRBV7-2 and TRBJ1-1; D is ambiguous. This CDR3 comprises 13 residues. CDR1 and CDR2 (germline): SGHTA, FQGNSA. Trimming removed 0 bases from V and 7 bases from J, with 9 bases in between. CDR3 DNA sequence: TGTGCCAGCAGCTTAGCAAGCCGGGGTGAAGCTTTCTTT. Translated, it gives CASSLASRGEAFF.

Here the CDR3 DNA reads TGCGCCAGCAGCTTTTTCTTCATGGGGTCTAATGAAAAACTGTTTTTT. Translating it yields CASSFFFMGSNEKLFF. The chain links TRBV5-1 to TRBJ1-4; unclear D gene. CDR3 length: 16 residues. Germline values: CDR1 SGHRS, CDR2 YFSETQ. V lost 2 bases to trimming and J lost 3 bases, with 14 bases between them.

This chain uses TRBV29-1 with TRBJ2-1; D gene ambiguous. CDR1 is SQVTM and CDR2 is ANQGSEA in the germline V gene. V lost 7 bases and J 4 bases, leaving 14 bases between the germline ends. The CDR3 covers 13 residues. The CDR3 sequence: CSAREPTYNEQFF. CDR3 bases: TGCAGCGCCCGAGAGCCTACTTACAATGAGCAGTTCTTC.

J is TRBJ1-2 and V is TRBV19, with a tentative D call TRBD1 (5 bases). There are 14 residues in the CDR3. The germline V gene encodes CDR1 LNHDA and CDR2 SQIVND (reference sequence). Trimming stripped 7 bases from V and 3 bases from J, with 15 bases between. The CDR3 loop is CASNRGRGDYGYTF. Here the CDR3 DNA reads TGTGCCAGTAACCGAGGCCGAGGGGACTATGGCTACACCTTC.

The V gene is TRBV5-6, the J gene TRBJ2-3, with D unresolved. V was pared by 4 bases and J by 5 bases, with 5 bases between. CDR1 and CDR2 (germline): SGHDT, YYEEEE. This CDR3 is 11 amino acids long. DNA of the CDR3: TGTGCCAGCAGCCTTGGAGATACGCAGTATTTT. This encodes CASSLGDTQYF.

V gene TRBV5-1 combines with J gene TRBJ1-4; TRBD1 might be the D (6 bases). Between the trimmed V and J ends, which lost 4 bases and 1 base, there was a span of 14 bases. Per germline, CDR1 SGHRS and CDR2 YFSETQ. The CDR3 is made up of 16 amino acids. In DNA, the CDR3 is TGCGCCAGCAGCCCGGAGGGGGGGAGAACTAATGAAAAACTGTTTTTT. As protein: CASSPEGGRTNEKLFF.

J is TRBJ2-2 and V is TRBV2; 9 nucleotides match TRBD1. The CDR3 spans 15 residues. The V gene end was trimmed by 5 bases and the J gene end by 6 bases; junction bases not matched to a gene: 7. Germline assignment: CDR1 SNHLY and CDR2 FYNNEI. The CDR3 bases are TGTGCCAGCAGTAACAGGGGGCGGACCTCCGGGGAGCTGTTTTTT. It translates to CASSNRGRTSGELFF.

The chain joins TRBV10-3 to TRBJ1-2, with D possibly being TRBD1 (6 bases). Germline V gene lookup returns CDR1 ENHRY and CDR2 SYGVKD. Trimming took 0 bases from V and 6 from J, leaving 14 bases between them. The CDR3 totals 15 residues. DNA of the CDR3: TGTGCCATCAGTGAGTCTAACGGGGGGGCGAATGGCTACACCTTC. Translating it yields CAISESNGGANGYTF.

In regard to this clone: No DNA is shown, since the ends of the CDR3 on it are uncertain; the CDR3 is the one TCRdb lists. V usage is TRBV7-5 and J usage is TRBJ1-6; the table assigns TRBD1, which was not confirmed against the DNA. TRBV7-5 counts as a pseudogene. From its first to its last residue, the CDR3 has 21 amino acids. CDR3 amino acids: CVRPRDTVIHPSTLGASPLHF.

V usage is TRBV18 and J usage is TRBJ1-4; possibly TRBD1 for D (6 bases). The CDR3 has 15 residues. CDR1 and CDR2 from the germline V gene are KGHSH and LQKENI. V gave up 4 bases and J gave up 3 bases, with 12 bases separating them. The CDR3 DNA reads TGTGCCAGCTCACTGGCCGGGACACCTAATGAAAAACTGTTTTTT. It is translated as CASSLAGTPNEKLFF.

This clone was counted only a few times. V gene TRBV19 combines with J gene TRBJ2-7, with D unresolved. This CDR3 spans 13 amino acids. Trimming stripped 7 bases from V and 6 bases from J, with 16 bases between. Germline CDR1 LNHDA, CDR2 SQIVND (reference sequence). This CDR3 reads CASKERSEREQYF. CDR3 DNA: TGTGCCAGTAAGGAGAGGTCGGAGCGCGAGCAGTACTTC.

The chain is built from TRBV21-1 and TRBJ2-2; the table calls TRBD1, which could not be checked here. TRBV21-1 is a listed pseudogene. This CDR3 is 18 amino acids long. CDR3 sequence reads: CASSNGGQGANYTGELFF. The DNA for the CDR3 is TGTGCCAGCAGCAATGGGGGACAGGGGGCGAATTACACCGGGGAGCTGTTTTTT.

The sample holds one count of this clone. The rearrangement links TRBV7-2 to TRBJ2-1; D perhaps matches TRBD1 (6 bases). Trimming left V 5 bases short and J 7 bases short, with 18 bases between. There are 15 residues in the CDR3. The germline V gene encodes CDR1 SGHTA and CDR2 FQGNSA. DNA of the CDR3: TGTGCCAGCAGCATCCGGAACAGGGTGAGTAATGAGCAGTTCTTC. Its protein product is CASSIRNRVSNEQFF. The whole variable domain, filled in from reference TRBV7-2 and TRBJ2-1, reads GAGVSQSPSNKVTEKGKDVELRCDPISGHTALYWYRQSLGQGLEFLIYFQGNSAPDKSGLPSDRFSAERTGGSVSTLTIQRTQQEDSAVYLCASSIRNRVSNEQFFGPGTRLTVL.

The CDR3 is CASLKGGAFF. The CDR3 region has the DNA TGTGCCAGCCTCAAAGGCGGAGCTTTCTTT. The chain couples TRBV6-1 to TRBJ1-1; D is uncertain. Germline V CDR1 and CDR2: MNHNS, SASEGT. The CDR3 is 10 residues long. Between the trimmed V and J ends, which lost 8 bases and 10 bases, there was a span of 11 bases.

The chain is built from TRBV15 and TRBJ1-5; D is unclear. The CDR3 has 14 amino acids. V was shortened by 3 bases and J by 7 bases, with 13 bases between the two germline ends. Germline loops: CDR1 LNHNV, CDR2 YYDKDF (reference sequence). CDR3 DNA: TGTGCCACCAGCAGTACGAGCTTGGGCCAGCCCCAGCATTTT. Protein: CATSSTSLGQPQHF.

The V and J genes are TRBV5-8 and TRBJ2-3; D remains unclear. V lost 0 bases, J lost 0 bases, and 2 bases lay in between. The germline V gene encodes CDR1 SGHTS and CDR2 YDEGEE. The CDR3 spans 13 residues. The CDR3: CASSLASTDTQYF. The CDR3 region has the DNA TGTGCCAGCAGCTTGGCTAGCACAGATACGCAGTATTTT.